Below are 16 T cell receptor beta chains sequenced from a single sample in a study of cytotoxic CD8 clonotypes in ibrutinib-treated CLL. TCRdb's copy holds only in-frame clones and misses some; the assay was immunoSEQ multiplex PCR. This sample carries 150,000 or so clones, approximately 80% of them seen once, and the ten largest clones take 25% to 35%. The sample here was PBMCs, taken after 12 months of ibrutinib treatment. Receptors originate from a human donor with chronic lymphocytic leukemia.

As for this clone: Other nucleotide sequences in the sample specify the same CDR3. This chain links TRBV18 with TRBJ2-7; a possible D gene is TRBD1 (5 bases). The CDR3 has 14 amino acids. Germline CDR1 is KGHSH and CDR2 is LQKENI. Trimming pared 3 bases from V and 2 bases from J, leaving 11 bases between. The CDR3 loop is CASSPRQGTYEQYF. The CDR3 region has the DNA TGTGCCAGCTCACCCCGGCAGGGTACCTACGAGCAGTACTTC.

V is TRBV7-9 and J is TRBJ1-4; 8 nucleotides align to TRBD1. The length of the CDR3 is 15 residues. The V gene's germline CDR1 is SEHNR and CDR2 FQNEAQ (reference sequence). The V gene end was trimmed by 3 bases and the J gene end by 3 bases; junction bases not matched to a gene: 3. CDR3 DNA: TGTGCCAGCAGCTTCCAGGGGGCGTCTAATGAAAAACTGTTTTTT. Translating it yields CASSFQGASNEKLFF. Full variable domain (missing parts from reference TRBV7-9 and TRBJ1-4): DTGVSQNPRHKITKRGQNVTFRCDPISEHNRLYWYRQTLGQGPEFLTYFQNEAQLEKSRLLSDRFSAERPKGSFSTLEIQRTEQGDSAMYLCASSFQGASNEKLFFGSGTQLSVL.

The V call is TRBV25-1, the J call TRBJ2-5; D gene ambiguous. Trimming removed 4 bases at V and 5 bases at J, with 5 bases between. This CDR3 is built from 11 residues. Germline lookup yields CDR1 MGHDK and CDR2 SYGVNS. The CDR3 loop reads CASSVPETQYF. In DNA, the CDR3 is TGTGCCAGCAGTGTTCCGGAGACCCAGTACTTC.

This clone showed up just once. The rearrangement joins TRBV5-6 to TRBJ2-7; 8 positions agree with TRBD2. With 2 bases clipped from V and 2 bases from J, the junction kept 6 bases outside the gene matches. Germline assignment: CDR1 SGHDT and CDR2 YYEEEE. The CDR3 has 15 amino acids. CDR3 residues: CASSFLGGEAYEQYF. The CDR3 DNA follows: TGTGCCAGCAGCTTTCTCGGGGGGGAGGCCTACGAGCAGTACTTC.

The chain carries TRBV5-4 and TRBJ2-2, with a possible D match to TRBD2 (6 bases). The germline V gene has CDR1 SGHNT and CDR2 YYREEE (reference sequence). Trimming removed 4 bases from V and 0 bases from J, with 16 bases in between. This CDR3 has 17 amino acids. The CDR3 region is CASSPNAGRTNTGELFF. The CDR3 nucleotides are TGTGCCAGCAGCCCAAACGCGGGACGGACGAACACCGGGGAGCTGTTTTTT.

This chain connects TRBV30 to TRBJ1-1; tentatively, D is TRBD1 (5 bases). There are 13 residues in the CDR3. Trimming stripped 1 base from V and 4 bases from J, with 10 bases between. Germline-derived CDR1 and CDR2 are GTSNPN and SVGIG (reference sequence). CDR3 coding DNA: TGTGCCTGGAGTGAAGCAGGGCCCACTGAAGCTTTCTTT. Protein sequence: CAWSEAGPTEAFF.

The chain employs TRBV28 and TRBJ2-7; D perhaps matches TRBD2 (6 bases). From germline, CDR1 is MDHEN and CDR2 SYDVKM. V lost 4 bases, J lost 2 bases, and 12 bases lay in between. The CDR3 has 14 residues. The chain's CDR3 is CASSSGTVPYEQYF. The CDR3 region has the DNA TGTGCCAGCAGTTCCGGGACTGTACCCTACGAGCAGTACTTC.

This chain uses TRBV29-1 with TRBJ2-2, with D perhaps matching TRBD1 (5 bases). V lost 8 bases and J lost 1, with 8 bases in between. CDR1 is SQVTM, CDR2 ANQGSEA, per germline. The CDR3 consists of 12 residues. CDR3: CSTGQNTGELFF. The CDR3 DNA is TGCAGCACCGGACAGAACACCGGGGAGCTGTTTTTT.

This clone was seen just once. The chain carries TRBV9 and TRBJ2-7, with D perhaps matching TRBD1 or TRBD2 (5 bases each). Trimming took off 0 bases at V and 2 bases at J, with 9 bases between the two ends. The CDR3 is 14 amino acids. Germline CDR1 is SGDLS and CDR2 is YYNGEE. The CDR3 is CASSVGGATYEQYF. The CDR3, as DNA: TGTGCCAGCAGCGTAGGAGGGGCAACCTACGAGCAGTACTTC. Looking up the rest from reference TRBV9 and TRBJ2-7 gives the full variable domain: DSGVTQTPKHLITATGQRVTLRCSPRSGDLSVYWYQQSLDQGLQFLIQYYNGEERAKGNILERFSAQQFPDLHSELNLSSLELGDSALYFCASSVGGATYEQYFGPGTRLTVT.

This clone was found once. CDR3 residues: CASRISDIGYEQYF. The CDR3 nucleotides read TGCGCCAGCAGGATATCGGATATCGGCTATGAGCAGTACTTC. The rearrangement links TRBV5-1 to TRBJ2-7; D is undetermined. Germline assignment: CDR1 SGHRS and CDR2 YFSETQ. The germline V and J ends were trimmed by 5 bases and 7 bases, with 19 bases remaining between them. The CDR3 consists of 14 residues.

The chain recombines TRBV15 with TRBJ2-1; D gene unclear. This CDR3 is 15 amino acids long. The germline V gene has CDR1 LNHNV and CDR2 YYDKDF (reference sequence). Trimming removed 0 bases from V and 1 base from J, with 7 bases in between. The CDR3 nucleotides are TGTGCCACCAGCAGAGATCAAGGGTCCTACAATGAGCAGTTCTTC. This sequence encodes CATSRDQGSYNEQFF.

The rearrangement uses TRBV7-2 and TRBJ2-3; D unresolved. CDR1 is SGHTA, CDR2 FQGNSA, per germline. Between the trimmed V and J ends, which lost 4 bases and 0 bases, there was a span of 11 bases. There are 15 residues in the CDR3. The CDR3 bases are TGTGCCAGCAGCTATTGGACGGCTAGCACAGATACGCAGTATTTT. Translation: CASSYWTASTDTQYF.

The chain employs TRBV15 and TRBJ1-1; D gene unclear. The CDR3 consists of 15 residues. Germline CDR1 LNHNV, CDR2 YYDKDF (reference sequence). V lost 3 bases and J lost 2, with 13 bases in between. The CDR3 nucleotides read TGTGCCACCAGCAGCGGGCTTGAGGGCAACACTGAAGCTTTCTTT. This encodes CATSSGLEGNTEAFF.

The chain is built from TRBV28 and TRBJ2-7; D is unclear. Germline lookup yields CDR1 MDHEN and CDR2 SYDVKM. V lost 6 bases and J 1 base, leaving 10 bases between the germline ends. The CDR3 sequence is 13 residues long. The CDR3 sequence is CASRLFGSYEQYF. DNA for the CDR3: TGTGCCAGCAGGCTTTTCGGGTCCTACGAGCAGTACTTC. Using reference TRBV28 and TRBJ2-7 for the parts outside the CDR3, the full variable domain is DVKVTQSSRYLVKRTGEKVFLECVQDMDHENMFWYRQDPGLGLRLIYFSYDVKMKEKGDIPEGYSVSREKKERFSLILESASTNQTSMYLCASRLFGSYEQYFGPGTRLTVT.

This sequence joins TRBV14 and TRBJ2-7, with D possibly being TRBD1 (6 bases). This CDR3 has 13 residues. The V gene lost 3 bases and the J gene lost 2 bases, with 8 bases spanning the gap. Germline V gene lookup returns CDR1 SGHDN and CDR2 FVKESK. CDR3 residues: CASSQGQTYEQYF. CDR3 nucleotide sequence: TGTGCCAGCAGCCAGGGACAAACCTACGAGCAGTACTTC. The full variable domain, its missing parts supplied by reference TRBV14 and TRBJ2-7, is EAGVTQFPSHSVIEKGQTVTLRCDPISGHDNLYWYRRVMGKEIKFLLHFVKESKQDESGMPNNRFLAERTGGTYSTLKVQPAELEDSGVYFCASSQGQTYEQYFGPGTRLTVT.

The CDR3 sequence is CASSPGEGYTF. The CDR3 DNA follows: TGTGCCAGCTCACCGGGGGAGGGCTACACCTTC. The rearrangement joins TRBV18 to TRBJ1-2; a weak D match, TRBD1 (5 bases). Germline V gene data show CDR1 as KGHSH and CDR2 as LQKENI. Trimming removed 3 bases from V and 8 bases from J, with 7 bases in between. The CDR3 runs to 11 residues.